This T cell receptor beta chain was found in a study of T-cell reconstitution after alpha-beta-depleted transplantation in children. This clonotype was seen ten or more times. The target antigen is unknown. During its preparation, the TCRbeta library received unique molecular identifiers. MiXCR, applied by TCRdb to the PCR reads, yields one record per CDR3 protein. This sample has 65,000 to 75,000 distinct CDR3 sequences; approximately 5% occur once, and the top ten carry 15% to 20%. The CDR3 is 13 residues long. Germline lookup yields CDR1 SGHTA and CDR2 FQGNSA. V lost 2 bases and J lost 5, with 9 bases in between. Study conclusions and caveats: Diversity and T-cell counts at one year after transplant derived mostly from new T cells. Roughly two months post-transplant, alpha-beta T cells reportedly originated from several hundred graft clones that had expanded. Surviving thymic progenitors and recipient T cells were the source of high TCRbeta diversity at day 60 in some patients.

The receptor was isolated from a boy under three years old who had a stem cell transplant for acute myeloid leukemia, so the T cells may come from the graft donor. The chain links TRBV7-2 to TRBJ2-5; D is unclear. The sequencing used PBMCs, mostly from graft donor cells, collected 180 days after TCRalphabeta/CD19-depleted stem cell transplant. The CDR3, as DNA: TGTGCCAGCAGCTTAAGGCCGGTGGAGACCCAGTACTTC. It codes for CASSLRPVETQYF.